At least ten counts were recorded for the clone carrying this T cell receptor (beta chain). The template used for profiling TCR beta VDJ and CDR3 was genomic DNA. TCRdb processed the reads anew with MiXCR; each CDR3 protein has one entry. This sample has approximately 270,000 distinct CDR3 sequences, with roughly 50% found just once. This entry belongs to a study of CD8+CD57+ T cells in acquired aplastic anemia. Study-wide background: DNA recovered from sorted CD4+ and CD8+ cells had a mean of 3.2 ug.

From germline, CDR1 is KGHSH and CDR2 LQKENI. V dropped 2 bases and J dropped 3 bases, with 8 bases sitting between them. The CDR3 covers 13 residues. The clonotype comes from a human donor with severe aplastic anemia or a healthy control (not recorded which). Sequences were obtained from sorted CD4+, CD8+, or CD8+CD57+ T cells (not recorded which) from PBMCs. The chain links TRBV18 to TRBJ2-7; D perhaps matches TRBD2 (6 bases). Here the CDR3 DNA reads TGTGCCAGCTCACCAGGGCGGGACTACGAGCAGTACTTC. This encodes CASSPGRDYEQYF.